Below, 17 T cell receptor beta chains from the same sample are listed, as sequenced in a study of shared clonotypes between healthy human individuals. The assay was immunoSEQ multiplex PCR, and TCRdb's table has in-frame clones only and misses some. The table includes 2,100,000 or so clones, 90% to 97% detected once. The sequencing sample was made of naive CD4+ T cells sorted from blood. As to subset: CD45RA+ positively selected. The receptors stem from a man in his late teens or twenties in good health.

The rearrangement joins TRBV6-1 to TRBJ2-3; 9 bases align to TRBD2. Germline trimming cut 8 bases from V and 2 bases from J; bases unmatched to any gene: 2. Germline V CDR1 and CDR2: MNHNS, SASEGT. The CDR3 is 13 amino acids. CDR3 in amino acids: CASLAGHTDTQYF. CDR3 bases: TGTGCCAGCCTAGCGGGGCACACAGATACGCAGTATTTT.

This chain links TRBV4-1 with TRBJ1-6, with 8 positions matching TRBD1. Trimming cost V 1 base and J 9 bases; bases outside gene matches: 14. This CDR3 spans 18 amino acids. Germline V gives CDR1 MGHRA, CDR2 YSYEKL. CDR3 region: CASSQVSIPGGFSSPLHF. CDR3 DNA sequence: TGCGCCAGCAGCCAAGTTTCTATTCCAGGGGGCTTTAGTTCACCCCTCCACTTT.

The rearrangement links TRBV10-2 to TRBJ2-3, with 8 bases lining up with TRBD2. CDR3 length equals 14 residues. Germline assignment: CDR1 WSHSY and CDR2 SAAADI. For the CDR3, the DNA is TGCGCAGCGAAGTCGAGCGGGGGAGGGGATACGCAGTATTTT. Encoded protein: CAAKSSGGGDTQYF.

The chain has TRBV2 and TRBJ2-1, with no clear D. CDR1 SNHLY and CDR2 FYNNEI come from the germline V gene. The CDR3 sequence is 13 residues long. V was shortened by 2 bases and J by 3 bases, with 5 bases between the two germline ends. CDR3 nucleotide sequence: TGTGCCAGCAGTGAAATTGGCTACAATGAGCAGTTCTTC. Its protein is CASSEIGYNEQFF.

This clone came up a few times. The rearrangement uses TRBV2 and TRBJ1-2; D remains ambiguous. Trimming left V 6 bases short and J 8 bases short, with 13 bases between. This CDR3 comprises 12 residues. Germline assignment: CDR1 SNHLY and CDR2 FYNNEI. CDR3 sequence: CASRLGVGGYTF. DNA for the CDR3: TGTGCCAGCAGGCTAGGCGTGGGCGGCTACACCTTC.

The J gene is TRBJ1-2, the V gene TRBV1. TRBV1 is listed as a pseudogene. The CDR3 has 16 residues. The CDR3, as DNA: TGCACCAGCAGCCAAGGGAGGGACGGCAAGGGGTATGGCTACACCTTC. Translated, it gives CTSSQGRDGKGYGYTF.

The chain carries TRBV2 and TRBJ1-3; possibly TRBD1 for D (6 bases). The V gene's germline CDR1 is SNHLY and CDR2 FYNNEI. The length of the CDR3 is 14 residues. Trimming stripped 10 bases from V and 4 bases from J, with 17 bases between. CDR3 sequence: CAIGGQARGNTIYF. The CDR3 nucleotides are TGTGCCATAGGGGGGCAGGCTCGAGGAAACACCATATATTTT.

The chain combines TRBV18 with TRBJ2-3; 7 nucleotides line up with TRBD2. CDR1 and CDR2 from the germline V gene are KGHSH and LQKENI. The ends lost 4 bases at V and 1 base at J; junction bases unmatched: 5. The CDR3 loop spans 15 amino acids. CDR3 in amino acids: CASSLGLGGTDTQYF. The CDR3 DNA reads TGTGCCAGCTCACTCGGACTAGGAGGCACAGATACGCAGTATTTT.

Concerning this clone: This CDR3 is also generated by other DNA sequences in the sample. The gene calls are TRBV5-1 and TRBJ2-3; D not resolved. Germline V gives CDR1 SGHRS, CDR2 YFSETQ. The CDR3 is 14 amino acids. Trimming left V 1 base short and J 0 bases short, with 6 bases between. In nucleotides, the CDR3 is TGCGCCAGCAGCTTGAGGGCTAGCACAGATACGCAGTATTTT. It translates to CASSLRASTDTQYF.

This clone was detected a few times. The gene calls are TRBV2 and TRBJ1-6, with TRBD1 identical over 10 bases. Germline trimming cut 4 bases from V and 6 bases from J; bases unmatched to any gene: 3. This CDR3 region has 15 residues. Germline CDR1 is SNHLY and CDR2 is FYNNEI. The CDR3 here is CASSVGTGANSPLHF. The CDR3 DNA follows: TGTGCCAGCAGTGTGGGGACAGGGGCTAATTCACCCCTCCACTTT.

The chain joins TRBV9 to TRBJ2-1; perhaps D is TRBD1 or TRBD2 (5 bases each). The CDR3 extends over 15 amino acids. V lost 3 bases and J 10 bases, leaving 20 bases between the germline ends. Germline V CDR1 and CDR2: SGDLS, YYNGEE. This CDR3 is CASSGGTPPGPEQFF. The CDR3 DNA reads as TGTGCCAGCAGCGGAGGGACCCCACCGGGGCCAGAGCAGTTCTTC. The variable domain in full, completed from reference TRBV9 and TRBJ2-1, reads DSGVTQTPKHLITATGQRVTLRCSPRSGDLSVYWYQQSLDQGLQFLIQYYNGEERAKGNILERFSAQQFPDLHSELNLSSLELGDSALYFCASSGGTPPGPEQFFGPGTRLTVL.

Points on this clone: In the same sample, other DNA sequences code for this CDR3. The chain joins TRBV5-1 to TRBJ1-3, with D maybe TRBD1 (5 bases). The V and J ends lost 0 bases and 0 bases respectively, with 10 bases between them. This CDR3 comprises 16 residues. CDR1 is SGHRS and CDR2 is YFSETQ in the germline V gene. The CDR3 DNA reads as TGCGCCAGCAGCTTGGGGCAGACAGCCTCTGGAAACACCATATATTTT. Its protein is CASSLGQTASGNTIYF. The variable domain in full, with the rest retrieved from reference TRBV5-1 and TRBJ1-3, is KAGVTQTPRYLIKTRGQQVTLSCSPISGHRSVSWYQQTPGQGLQFLFEYFSETQRNKGNFPGRFSGRQFSNSRSEMNVSTLELGDSALYLCASSLGQTASGNTIYFGEGSWLTVV.

The J gene is TRBJ2-1, the V gene TRBV7-9, with a weak D call TRBD1 (5 bases). The V and J ends lost 5 bases and 11 bases respectively, with 13 bases between them. The CDR3 has 12 amino acids. From germline, CDR1 is SEHNR and CDR2 FQNEAQ (reference sequence). The CDR3 bases are TGTGCCAGCAGCCCAGGGTTCCCTAAGCAGTTCTTC. Residues: CASSPGFPKQFF.

The chain has TRBV7-9 and TRBJ2-1; 8 bases map to TRBD2. The V and J ends lost 4 bases and 9 bases, in that order; junction bases with no gene match: 8. This CDR3 is 14 amino acids long. Germline lookup yields CDR1 SEHNR and CDR2 FQNEAQ (reference sequence). The CDR3 DNA sequence: TGTGCCAGCAGCTCCTGGACTAGCTGGGGTGAGCAGTTCTTC. Its protein product is CASSSWTSWGEQFF.

This clone was seen a single time. The V and J genes are TRBV30 and TRBJ2-5; 7 bases fit TRBD1. Germline lookup yields CDR1 GTSNPN and CDR2 SVGIG (reference sequence). The V and J ends lost 2 bases and 7 bases, in that order; junction bases with no gene match: 7. CDR3 length: 13 amino acids. The CDR3 nucleotides are TGTGCCTGGAGTTTACAGGGGTTCGGGACCCAGTACTTC. Its protein is CAWSLQGFGTQYF.

As to this clone: Other DNA sequences of this sample code for an identical CDR3. The V call is TRBV7-2, the J call TRBJ2-5, with D possibly TRBD1 on 5 matching bases. The length of the CDR3 is 14 residues. Between the trimmed V and J ends, which lost 0 bases and 5 bases, there was a span of 10 bases. Germline CDR1 and CDR2: SGHTA and FQGNSA. Here the CDR3 reads CASSLAGARETQYF. CDR3 coding DNA: TGTGCCAGCAGCTTAGCTGGGGCCCGGGAGACCCAGTACTTC.

The genes are TRBV6-1 and TRBJ1-4, with 9 bases lining up with TRBD1. CDR1 is MNHNS, CDR2 SASEGT, per germline. V was pared by 4 bases and J by 8 bases, with 5 bases of the junction left unmatched. This CDR3 contains 14 residues. CDR3 amino acids: CASSAQGAGEKLFF. CDR3 in DNA: TGTGCCAGCAGTGCACAGGGGGCGGGCGAAAAACTGTTTTTT.